The rows below give T cell receptor beta chains drawn from one sample of a study of T cells in Graves' hyperthyroidism and ophthalmopathy. TCRdb redid the calling of the multiplex PCR reads with MiXCR, one entry per CDR3 protein. Altogether about 350,000 distinct CDR3 sequences are present, approximately 15% being singletons, with the ten largest covering about 22%. Sequencing was performed on blood. All receptors come from a woman in her twenties or thirties with Graves' hyperthyroidism. CDR3s include the opening cysteine and the closing phenylalanine or tryptophan. A D gene is named only where the DNA matches it firmly. The size of a clone is reported for some rows only, either as once, few or many, or as a class for expanded clones.

cdr3_length: 11
d_call: NA
clone_size: few
j_call: TRBJ2-5
v_call: TRBV24-1
cdr3_nt: TGTGCCACCAGTGTACAGGAGACCCAGTACTTC
cdr3_aa: CATSVQETQYF

cdr3_length: 15
d_call: TRBD2
clone_size: many
j_call: TRBJ2-1
v_call: TRBV11-2
cdr3_nt: TGTGCCAGCAGCCCGACTAGCGGGGGTTACAATGAGCAGTTCTTC
cdr3_aa: CASSPTSGGYNEQFF

cdr3_length: 13
d_call: NA
clone_size: NA
j_call: TRBJ2-1
v_call: TRBV6-2/TRBV6-3
cdr3_nt: TGTGCCAGCAGTTCCACCCTAGAGGCTGAGCAGTTCTTC
cdr3_aa: CASSSTLEAEQFF

cdr3_length: 17
d_call: NA
clone_size: NA
j_call: TRBJ2-2
v_call: TRBV28
cdr3_nt: TGTGCCAGCAGTTCCCCCGGGGGAGAGAGGACCTACGGGGAGCTGTTTTTT
cdr3_aa: CASSSPGGERTYGELFF

cdr3_length: 11
d_call: NA
clone_size: few
j_call: TRBJ1-2
v_call: TRBV5-1
cdr3_nt: TGCGCCAGTCTCCCTTGGGGTGGCTACACCTTC
cdr3_aa: CASLPWGGYTF

cdr3_length: 13
d_call: NA
clone_size: many
j_call: TRBJ2-5
v_call: TRBV3-1
cdr3_nt: TGTGCCAGCAGCGAAAGCGTAAAAGAGACCCAGTACTTC
cdr3_aa: CASSESVKETQYF

cdr3_length: 15
d_call: TRBD1
clone_size: many
j_call: TRBJ2-7
v_call: TRBV28
cdr3_nt: TGTGCCAGCAGTTCCACGGGACAGGGGTACTACGAGCAGTACTTC
cdr3_aa: CASSSTGQGYYEQYF

cdr3_length: 14
d_call: NA
clone_size: few
j_call: TRBJ2-5
v_call: TRBV5-1
cdr3_nt: TGCGCCAGCAGCTCCGAGCCGTACCAAGAGACCCAGTACTTC
cdr3_aa: CASSSEPYQETQYF

cdr3_length: 14
d_call: NA
clone_size: many
j_call: TRBJ1-1
v_call: TRBV28
cdr3_nt: TGTGCCAGCAGTTTAGGGCAGATGAACACTGAAGCTTTCTTT
cdr3_aa: CASSLGQMNTEAFF

cdr3_length: 18
d_call: NA
clone_size: NA
j_call: TRBJ2-6
v_call: TRBV4-2
cdr3_nt: TGTGCCAGCAGCCAAGGGTTAGCGGACTACTCTGGGGCCAACGTCCTGACTTTC
cdr3_aa: CASSQGLADYSGANVLTF

cdr3_length: 15
d_call: TRBD1
clone_size: NA
j_call: TRBJ2-7
v_call: TRBV5-1
cdr3_nt: TGCGCCAGCAGCTCAGAGACAGGGTCGATGATCGAGCAGTACTTC
cdr3_aa: CASSSETGSMIEQYF

cdr3_length: 16
d_call: NA
clone_size: NA
j_call: TRBJ2-2
v_call: TRBV9
cdr3_nt: TGTGCCAGCAGCGGTCAGGGTCCCCTAAACACCGGGGAGCTGTTTTTT
cdr3_aa: CASSGQGPLNTGELFF

cdr3_length: 14
d_call: NA
clone_size: few
j_call: TRBJ1-2
v_call: TRBV6-5
cdr3_nt: TGTGCCAGCAGTTACTCAGGCGATAACTATGGCTACACCTTC
cdr3_aa: CASSYSGDNYGYTF

cdr3_length: 15
d_call: NA
clone_size: few
j_call: TRBJ2-7
v_call: TRBV6-5
cdr3_nt: TGTGCCAGCAGTTACTCGGGGAGTTCCGCCTACGAGCAGTACTTC
cdr3_aa: CASSYSGSSAYEQYF

cdr3_length: 16
d_call: TRBD2
clone_size: few
j_call: TRBJ2-1
v_call: TRBV6-5
cdr3_nt: TGTGCCAGCAGTTACCCCACTAGCGGCCTAGGGAAGGAGCAGTTCTTC
cdr3_aa: CASSYPTSGLGKEQFF

cdr3_length: 13
d_call: NA
clone_size: many
j_call: TRBJ2-1
v_call: TRBV6-1
cdr3_nt: TGTGCCAGCAGTGAAAACATGAGTTGGGAGCAGTTCTTC
cdr3_aa: CASSENMSWEQFF

cdr3_length: 16
d_call: TRBD2
clone_size: NA
j_call: TRBJ2-2
v_call: TRBV28
cdr3_nt: TGTGCCAGCAGTTTAAGAGCGGGAATGGGCACCGGGGAGCTGTTTTTT
cdr3_aa: CASSLRAGMGTGELFF

cdr3_length: 17
d_call: TRBD2
clone_size: many
j_call: TRBJ2-1
v_call: TRBV28
cdr3_nt: TGTGCCAGCAGCTTCAAAGCGGGAGGCATCGTTTACAATGAGCAGTTCTTC
cdr3_aa: CASSFKAGGIVYNEQFF

cdr3_length: 14
d_call: TRBD1
clone_size: NA
j_call: TRBJ1-4
v_call: TRBV7-2
cdr3_nt: TGTGCCAGCAGCTTGACAGGGGGTGGTGAAAAACTGTTTTTT
cdr3_aa: CASSLTGGGEKLFF

cdr3_length: 13
d_call: NA
clone_size: few
j_call: TRBJ2-3
v_call: TRBV12-3/TRBV12-4
cdr3_nt: TGTGCCAGCAGTCTAACGACAGCTAATACGCAGTATTTT
cdr3_aa: CASSLTTANTQYF

cdr3_length: 16
d_call: TRBD2
clone_size: many
j_call: TRBJ2-1
v_call: TRBV28
cdr3_nt: TGTGCCAGCAGTTTCCCCTATAGCGGGAGAAGGCGTGAGCAGTTCTTC
cdr3_aa: CASSFPYSGRRREQFF

cdr3_length: 15
d_call: NA
clone_size: many
j_call: TRBJ1-5
v_call: TRBV12-3/TRBV12-4
cdr3_nt: TGTGCCAGCAGTTTAGGGCACGGGACTAATCAGCCCCAGCATTTT
cdr3_aa: CASSLGHGTNQPQHF

cdr3_length: 12
d_call: TRBD2
clone_size: NA
j_call: TRBJ2-7
v_call: TRBV10-3
cdr3_nt: TGTGCCCTCGGGACTAGCGGGTACGAGCAGTACTTC
cdr3_aa: CALGTSGYEQYF

cdr3_length: 13
d_call: NA
clone_size: many
j_call: TRBJ1-1
v_call: TRBV27
cdr3_nt: TGTGCCACCCGGGGGAAAGGGAACACTGAAGCTTTCTTT
cdr3_aa: CATRGKGNTEAFF